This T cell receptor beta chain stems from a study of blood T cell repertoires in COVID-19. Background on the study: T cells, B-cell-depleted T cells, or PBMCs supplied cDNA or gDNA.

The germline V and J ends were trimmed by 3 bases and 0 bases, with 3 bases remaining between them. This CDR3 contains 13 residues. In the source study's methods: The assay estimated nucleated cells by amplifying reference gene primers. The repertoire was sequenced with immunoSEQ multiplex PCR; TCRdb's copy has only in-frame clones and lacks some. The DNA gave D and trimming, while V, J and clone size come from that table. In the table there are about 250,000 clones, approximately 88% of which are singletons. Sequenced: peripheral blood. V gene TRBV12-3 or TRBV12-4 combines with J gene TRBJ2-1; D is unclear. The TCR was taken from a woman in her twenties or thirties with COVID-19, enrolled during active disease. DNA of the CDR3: TGTGCCAGCAGTTTCAGCTCCTACAATGAGCAGTTCTTC. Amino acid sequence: CASSFSSYNEQFF.